These 2 T cell receptor beta chains were sequenced from one sample in a study of technical replicates of blood from several donors. Here immunoSEQ multiplex PCR was the method, and the copy in TCRdb shows in-frame clones only, minus some. This sample has 60,000 to 80,000 clones; approximately 86% occur once, and the top ten carry about 5.1%. Sample: PBMCs. The receptors stem from a human donor in good health. Some clones in this sample may be carry-over from other donors' samples.

The rearrangement joins TRBV7-6 to TRBJ2-3; D is undetermined. Deletions cut 2 bases from V and 3 bases from J, with 15 bases between. This CDR3 contains 16 residues. Germline V gene sequence: CDR1 SGHVS, CDR2 FNYEAQ. CDR3 residues: CASSLFPPRGTDTQYF. CDR3 nucleotides: TGTGCCAGCAGCTTATTCCCCCCACGCGGAACAGATACGCAGTATTTT.

The chain links TRBV7-2 to TRBJ2-1; 11 bases are shared with TRBD2. J gave up 9 bases and V 5 bases, and 9 bases lay outside the gene matches. The CDR3 covers 15 residues. The germline gives CDR1 SGHTA, CDR2 FQGNSA. This chain's CDR3 is CASSQLAGALSEQFF. Here the CDR3 DNA reads TGTGCCAGCAGCCAACTAGCGGGAGCTCTGAGTGAGCAGTTCTTC.